Below, 21 T cell receptor beta chains from the same sample are listed, as sequenced in a study of blood T cells in healthy people across ages. A sample-barcoded 5' primer and a J-beta primer mix were used in a second PCR of roughly 7 to 11 cycles. TCRdb called the 5' RACE reads again in MiXCR, with one record for every CDR3 protein. The data show 380,000 or so distinct CDR3 sequences, with more than 45% seen just once and 50% to 65% held by the top ten. Sequences were obtained from blood. These receptors all come from a man aged 55 to 70 in good health.

The chain couples TRBV12-3 or TRBV12-4 to TRBJ1-5; D ambiguous. CDR3 length: 13 amino acids. Trimming took 6 bases from V and 4 from J, leaving 10 bases between them. The CDR3: CASSRVDNQPQHF. As DNA, the CDR3 is TGTGCCAGCAGCCGGGTCGATAATCAGCCCCAGCATTTT.

The rearrangement uses TRBV11-2 and TRBJ1-4; no firm D call. V lost 4 bases and J lost 10, with 16 bases in between. Germline-derived CDR1 and CDR2 are SGHAT and FQNNGV. The CDR3 length is 14 residues. Here the CDR3 reads CASSSLQAWGKLFF. CDR3 sequence (DNA): TGTGCCAGCAGCTCTTTGCAGGCGTGGGGAAAACTGTTTTTT.

This chain joins TRBV24-1 and TRBJ2-3; 10 bases match TRBD2. V trimming: 12 bases; J trimming: 5 bases; junction bases outside the gene matches: 7. This CDR3 comprises 13 residues. CDR1 and CDR2 (germline): KGHDR, SFDVKD. The CDR3 sequence: CAVSGGVIDTQYF. The CDR3 DNA follows: TGTGCCGTCAGCGGGGGGGTTATAGATACGCAGTATTTT.

The chain joins TRBV6-2 or TRBV6-3 to TRBJ2-1; 11 bases line up with TRBD2. CDR1 MNHEY and CDR2 SVGEGT come from the germline V gene. The CDR3 has 15 amino acids. V lost 6 bases to trimming and J lost 6 bases; unmatched junction nucleotides: 7. CDR3: CASSRLAGPINEQFF. In nucleotides, the CDR3 is TGTGCCAGCAGCCGACTAGCGGGACCTATCAATGAGCAGTTCTTC.

This clonotype has a count of ten or more. The chain links TRBV29-1 to TRBJ2-5, with 11 bases fitting TRBD2. This CDR3 spans 14 amino acids. Germline V lookup: CDR1 SQVTM, CDR2 ANQGSEA. The ends lost 7 bases at V and 1 base at J; junction bases unmatched: 5. The CDR3, as DNA: TGCAGCGGCCTAGCGGGAGGACTCCAAGAGACCCAGTACTTC. Translation gives CSGLAGGLQETQYF.

The rearrangement uses TRBV6-2 or TRBV6-3 and TRBJ2-3; perhaps TRBD2 as D (5 bases). The CDR3 runs 12 residues. The V end lost 8 bases, the J end lost 4 bases, and 10 bases lay between the germline ends. Germline V gene data show CDR1 as MNHEY and CDR2 as SVGEGT. As DNA, the CDR3 is TGTGCCAGCGGAGAGGGAGCAGATACGCAGTATTTT. Translating gives CASGEGADTQYF.

The rearrangement uses TRBV2 and TRBJ2-4; 15 bases are a match to TRBD2. The CDR3 spans 14 residues. Germline CDR1 and CDR2: SNHLY and FYNNEI. Trimming at V came to 7 bases and at J to 13 bases, leaving 8 bases not matched to a gene. The CDR3 DNA follows: TGTGCCAGCATCGGACTAGCGGGGGGGAGAGAGCAGTACTTC. Residues: CASIGLAGGREQYF.

The chain has TRBV2 and TRBJ1-2, with D possibly TRBD1 on 6 matching bases. Trimming left V 5 bases short and J 2 bases short, with 12 bases between. Per the germline V gene, CDR1 is SNHLY and CDR2 is FYNNEI. This CDR3 region has 14 residues. This CDR3 reads CASSSSRGNYGYTF. The CDR3 coding sequence is TGTGCCAGCAGTTCAAGCAGGGGAAACTATGGCTACACCTTC.

This clonotype was seen only a few times. The chain is built from TRBV7-2 and TRBJ2-7; TRBD2 matches 8 bases. With 5 bases clipped from V and 6 bases from J, the junction kept 9 bases outside the gene matches. CDR1 is SGHTA and CDR2 is FQGNSA in the germline V gene. This CDR3 contains 14 residues. The CDR3 nucleotides read TGTGCCAGCAGCGCCGGGAGGGCGGGGACCGAGCAGTACTTC. Translation gives CASSAGRAGTEQYF.

The V and J genes are TRBV10-3 and TRBJ2-2; 8 positions agree with TRBD1. Per germline, CDR1 ENHRY and CDR2 SYGVKD. Unmatched junction bases numbered 4, after V lost 1 base and J lost 3 bases. This CDR3 is 16 amino acids long. The CDR3 region is CAISEWGTGDTGELFF. The CDR3 DNA is TGTGCCATCAGTGAGTGGGGGACAGGAGACACCGGGGAGCTGTTTTTT.

The chain uses TRBV5-1 and TRBJ2-1; D might be TRBD2 (6 bases). This CDR3 comprises 17 residues. V was trimmed by 1 base and J by 4 bases, leaving 18 bases between them. The germline gives CDR1 SGHRS, CDR2 YFSETQ. The CDR3 here is CASSLFRGVGGYNEQFF. In DNA form, the CDR3 reads TGCGCCAGCAGCTTGTTCCGGGGTGTCGGGGGATACAATGAGCAGTTCTTC. The whole variable domain, filled in from reference TRBV5-1 and TRBJ2-1, reads KAGVTQTPRYLIKTRGQQVTLSCSPISGHRSVSWYQQTPGQGLQFLFEYFSETQRNKGNFPGRFSGRQFSNSRSEMNVSTLELGDSALYLCASSLFRGVGGYNEQFFGPGTRLTVL.

The chain couples TRBV5-1 to TRBJ2-3; D ambiguous. With 6 bases removed from V and 0 bases from J, the gap between germline ends came to 11 bases. The CDR3 is 14 amino acids. Germline values: CDR1 SGHRS, CDR2 YFSETQ. The CDR3 coding sequence is TGCGCCAGCATACGCGGTGGGAGCACAGATACGCAGTATTTT. Translated, it gives CASIRGGSTDTQYF.

V gene TRBV6-2 or TRBV6-3 combines with J gene TRBJ2-1, with 7 bases aligning to TRBD2. The V gene's germline CDR1 is MNHEY and CDR2 SVGEGT. The length of the CDR3 is 17 residues. J gave up 0 bases and V 8 bases, and 13 bases lay outside the gene matches. CDR3 amino acids: CASPRREPDLSYNEQFF. The CDR3 bases are TGTGCCAGCCCCCGGCGGGAGCCCGATCTCTCCTACAATGAGCAGTTCTTC.

About this clonotype: Sequence at one end of the junction differs from germline and may be a read error. J is TRBJ2-1 and V is TRBV7-7; possibly TRBD1 or TRBD2 for D (5 bases each). Germline V gene lookup returns CDR1 SSHAT and CDR2 FNYEAQ (reference sequence). The CDR3 spans 13 residues. CDR3 protein: CASSSGRRNEQFF. CDR3 nucleotide sequence: TGTGCTAGCAGCTCGGGACGGCGCAATGAGCAGTTCTTC. Complete variable domain (other parts from reference TRBV7-7 and TRBJ2-1): GAGVSQSPRYKVTKRGQDVTLRCDPISSHATLYWYQQALGQGPEFLTYFNYEAQPDKSGLPSDRFSAERPEGSISTLTIQRTEQRDSAMYRCASSSGRRNEQFFGPGTRLTVL.

V usage is TRBV11-2 and J usage is TRBJ2-3; TRBD1 matches at 7 bases. V was clipped by 5 bases and J by 4 bases; unmatched bases: 9. Germline CDR1 and CDR2: SGHAT and FQNNGV. The CDR3 has 15 amino acids. As DNA, the CDR3 is TGTGCCAGCAGCCGCTCCGGGACAGACTCAGATACGCAGTATTTT. Encoded protein: CASSRSGTDSDTQYF.

This clonotype has only a few counts. The gene calls are TRBV2 and TRBJ1-2; 10 bases are a match to TRBD1. With V trimmed by 6 bases and J by 3 bases, 4 bases remained unmatched. The CDR3 spans 14 residues. In germline, CDR1 is SNHLY, CDR2 FYNNEI. The DNA for the CDR3 is TGTGCCAGCAGACCCGGGACAGGGGACTATGGCTACACCTTC. It yields the protein CASRPGTGDYGYTF.

The sample holds a few counts of this clonotype. The chain recombines TRBV24-1 with TRBJ2-1, with TRBD2 identical over 9 bases. The CDR3 consists of 15 residues. Germline CDR1 KGHDR, CDR2 SFDVKD. The J segment lost 10 bases and the V segment lost 3 bases, leaving 9 bases of the junction unmatched. CDR3 sequence reads: CATSDPGLAQREQFF. CDR3 bases: TGTGCCACCAGTGATCCGGGACTAGCCCAGAGGGAGCAGTTCTTC.

There are many counts of this clonotype. V gene TRBV28 combines with J gene TRBJ1-5, with TRBD1 as a possible D gene (5 bases). The CDR3 loop spans 15 amino acids. V gave up 3 bases and J gave up 7 bases, with 16 bases separating them. CDR1 is MDHEN, CDR2 SYDVKM, per germline. The CDR3 DNA follows: TGTGCCAGCAGTTTCTCCGGGACTAGGGGCCAGCCCCAGCATTTT. It is translated as CASSFSGTRGQPQHF.

This clonotype was seen only a few times. This rearrangement joins TRBV3-1 to TRBJ2-4, with D unresolved. This CDR3 is built from 12 residues. The germline V and J ends were trimmed by 5 bases and 10 bases, with 12 bases remaining between them. In germline, CDR1 is LGHDT, CDR2 YNNKEL (reference sequence). DNA for the CDR3: TGTGCCAGCAGCATAGGACCCGGGATTCAGTACTTC. It yields the protein CASSIGPGIQYF.

The chain couples TRBV10-3 to TRBJ2-7; D remains ambiguous. CDR3 length: 13 residues. The germline gives CDR1 ENHRY, CDR2 SYGVKD. The germline V and J ends were trimmed by 4 bases and 0 bases, with 7 bases remaining between them. CDR3 region: CAISGSGSYEQYF. The CDR3 coding sequence is TGTGCCATCAGTGGATCCGGCTCCTACGAGCAGTACTTC.

V gene TRBV29-1 combines with J gene TRBJ2-3; D is possibly TRBD1 (5 bases). In germline, CDR1 is SQVTM, CDR2 ANQGSEA. The V end lost 8 bases, the J end lost 6 bases, and 24 bases lay between the germline ends. The CDR3 spans 15 residues. The CDR3 loop is CSLLMVGRAADTQYF. As DNA, the CDR3 is TGCAGCTTATTGATGGTAGGCAGGGCAGCGGATACGCAGTATTTT.